Listed below are T cell receptor beta chains from one sample, sequenced in a study of cytomegalovirus exposure and HLA in healthy donors. Sequencing was performed with immunoSEQ multiplex PCR; in TCRdb, only in-frame clones are kept and a portion is missing. The sample has about 190,000 clones, around 75% seen once; the top ten hold approximately 2.8%. Sequences were obtained from PBMCs. All receptors come from a woman aged 25 to 45 in good health and CMV-seropositive. Each CDR3 is given with its conserved first and last residue. D genes are given only for firm matches. Some rows mark clone size as missing; the rest say once, few, many or name a class of expanded clone.

.,.,TRBJ1-6,16,TRBV6-1,CASSGDGGSYNSPLHF,TGTGCCAGCAGTGGGGATGGGGGGAGTTATAATTCACCCCTCCACTTT
TRBD2,.,TRBJ2-1,16,TRBV6-4,CASQRLAGGSYNEQFF,TGTGCCAGCCAAAGACTAGCGGGAGGGTCCTACAATGAGCAGTTCTTC
.,.,TRBJ1-1,13,TRBV2,CASRSWGGTEAFF,TGTGCCAGCAGGTCATGGGGGGGCACTGAAGCTTTCTTT
.,few,TRBJ2-7,12,TRBV6-1,CASREFSYEQYF,TGTGCCAGCAGGGAATTCTCCTACGAGCAGTACTTC
TRBD1,.,TRBJ1-1,16,TRBV27,CASSLMDRGRNTEAFF,TGTGCCAGCAGTTTAATGGACAGGGGGCGGAACACTGAAGCTTTCTTT
TRBD1,.,TRBJ2-5,13,TRBV5-4,CASSSTGVETQYF,TGTGCCAGCAGCTCCACAGGGGTGGAGACCCAGTACTTC
TRBD1,.,TRBJ2-7,16,TRBV9,CASSEYKLQGSGEQYF,TGTGCCAGCAGCGAATATAAGCTACAGGGGTCGGGCGAGCAGTACTTC
.,.,TRBJ1-2,14,TRBV6-5,CASSPRWINYGYTF,TGTGCCAGCAGCCCTAGGTGGATTAACTATGGCTACACCTTC
TRBD2,.,TRBJ2-7,14,TRBV27,CASSAGTSDNEQYF,TGTGCCAGCAGCGCCGGGACTAGCGACAACGAGCAGTACTTC
TRBD2,.,TRBJ2-1,17,TRBV28,CASSPIYYSGSGNEQFF,TGTGCCAGCAGTCCGATCTACTACAGCGGGAGCGGTAATGAGCAGTTCTTC
.,.,TRBJ2-3,14,TRBV11-2,CASSPGLRADTQYF,TGTGCCAGCAGTCCCGGTTTACGCGCAGATACGCAGTATTTT
.,.,TRBJ2-1,17,TRBV4-1,CASSLGLGGPAYNEQFF,TGCGCCAGCAGCCTAGGGCTTGGCGGGCCGGCCTACAATGAGCAGTTCTTC
.,few,TRBJ2-7,11,TRBV18,CASSDGGEQYF,TGTGCCAGCTCAGATGGAGGCGAGCAGTACTTC
.,.,TRBJ1-1,11,TRBV28,CASTVNTEAFF,TGTGCCAGCACGGTGAACACTGAAGCTTTCTTT
TRBD1,.,TRBJ1-6,15,TRBV2,CASAWIGQGGSPLHF,TGTGCCAGCGCTTGGATTGGACAGGGAGGTTCACCCCTCCACTTT
TRBD2,.,TRBJ2-1,15,TRBV6-4,CASSELAGGLDEQFF,TGTGCCAGCAGTGAACTAGCGGGAGGCCTCGATGAGCAGTTCTTC
.,.,TRBJ1-2,16,TRBV6-5,CASSYGRNREIHGYTF,TGTGCCAGCAGTTACGGTCGAAACAGGGAAATACATGGCTACACCTTC
.,few,TRBJ1-6,14,TRBV2,CASSPGVSNSPLHF,TGTGCCAGCAGTCCCGGGGTATCTAATTCACCCCTCCACTTT
TRBD1,.,TRBJ2-1,14,TRBV4-2,CASSYGTGNNEQFF,TGTGCCAGCAGCTACGGGACAGGGAACAATGAGCAGTTCTTC
TRBD2,.,TRBJ2-7,15,TRBV4-1,CASSQGLAGDYEQYF,TGCGCCAGCAGCCAGGGACTAGCCGGGGACTACGAGCAGTACTTC
TRBD1,once,TRBJ2-7,15,TRBV5-3,CARSLLWTGGDEQYF,TGTGCCAGAAGCCTATTATGGACAGGGGGCGACGAGCAGTACTTC
TRBD2,.,TRBJ2-1,14,TRBV29-1,CSAETSGIYNEQFF,TGCAGCGCTGAGACTAGCGGGATTTACAATGAGCAGTTCTTC
.,.,TRBJ1-1,16,TRBV29-1,CSVASIHDGPAAEAFF,TGCAGCGTTGCCTCCATTCATGACGGCCCCGCGGCTGAAGCTTTCTTT
.,once,TRBJ1-1,11,TRBV6-5,CATSRGTEAFF,TGTGCCACCTCTCGGGGGACTGAAGCTTTCTTT
TRBD1,.,TRBJ2-7,14,TRBV5-1,CASSLGTGTYEQYF,TGCGCCAGCAGCCTAGGGACAGGAACCTACGAGCAGTACTTC
TRBD1,.,TRBJ1-5,16,TRBV7-6,CASSPTGALSNQPQHF,TGTGCCAGCAGCCCTACAGGGGCTTTGAGCAATCAGCCCCAGCATTTT
.,.,TRBJ1-1,16,TRBV4-1,CASSQGGQQMNTEAFF,TGCGCCAGCAGCCAGGGTGGACAGCAAATGAACACTGAAGCTTTCTTT
TRBD1,.,TRBJ2-5,14,TRBV5-4,CASSLPGTGGGKNF,TGTGCCAGCAGCCTACCTGGGACAGGGGGCGGAAAGAACTTC
.,.,TRBJ2-1,12,TRBV19,CASSISQIEQFF,TGTGCCAGTAGTATTTCCCAGATTGAGCAGTTCTTC
.,few,TRBJ2-5,15,TRBV5-8,CASSLESTDQETQYF,TGTGCCAGCAGCTTGGAGAGCACAGACCAAGAGACCCAGTACTTC
TRBD2,once,TRBJ2-1,14,TRBV19,CASSAGGAYNEQFF,TGTGCCAGTAGTGCGGGAGGGGCCTACAATGAGCAGTTCTTC
.,.,TRBJ1-1,15,TRBV15,CATSREAGYGTEAFF,TGTGCCACCAGCAGAGAGGCGGGTTATGGCACTGAAGCTTTCTTT
.,.,TRBJ1-3,14,TRBV29-1,CSVVNRSSGNTIYF,TGCAGCGTTGTCAACAGGAGCTCTGGAAACACCATATATTTT
.,.,TRBJ1-2,14,TRBV6-5,CASSSLEGVFGYTF,TGTGCCAGCAGTTCTTTAGAGGGAGTGTTTGGCTACACCTTC
TRBD2,once,TRBJ2-2,17,TRBV5-1,CASSLGLAAANTGELFF,TGCGCCAGCAGCTTGGGGCTAGCGGCTGCGAACACCGGGGAGCTGTTTTTT
TRBD2,.,TRBJ2-5,12,TRBV5-1,CASRAGLAESHF,TGCGCCAGCAGAGCGGGACTAGCGGAATCCCACTTC
.,.,TRBJ2-7,16,TRBV18,CASSPVRAETTYEQYF,TGTGCCAGCTCACCAGTCCGAGCGGAGACGACCTACGAGCAGTACTTC
.,once,TRBJ2-2,15,TRBV25-1,CAGSEKAVGTGELFF,TGTGCCGGCAGTGAAAAGGCGGTTGGGACCGGGGAGCTGTTTTTT
.,.,TRBJ2-1,12,TRBV5-1,CASSLDQNEQFF,TGCGCCAGCAGCTTGGATCAGAATGAGCAGTTCTTC
.,.,TRBJ2-3,12,TRBV25-1,CASRPGADTQYF,TGTGCCAGCAGACCGGGGGCAGATACGCAGTATTTT
.,.,TRBJ2-5,15,TRBV5-1,CASSLYRTGRETQYF,TGCGCCAGCAGCCTCTACAGGACGGGGAGGGAGACCCAGTACTTC
.,.,TRBJ1-5,14,TRBV27,CASSPRQGNQPQHF,TGTGCCAGCAGTCCCCGACAGGGCAATCAGCCCCAGCATTTT
TRBD2,once,TRBJ2-7,15,TRBV4-2,CASSQELAGGYEQYF,TGTGCCAGCAGCCAGGAACTAGCGGGAGGGTACGAGCAGTACTTC
.,.,TRBJ1-6,13,TRBV10-3,CACSDSYNSPLHF,TGTGCCTGTTCCGACAGCTATAATTCACCCCTCCACTTT
.,.,TRBJ2-3,18,TRBV10-2,CASSEGGWYEGLTDTQYF,TGCGCCAGCAGTGAGGGGGGTTGGTATGAGGGACTCACAGATACGCAGTATTTT
.,.,TRBJ1-6,13,TRBV14,CASSPVKNSPLHF,TGTGCCAGCAGCCCGGTCAAGAATTCACCCCTCCACTTT
.,.,TRBJ2-7,15,TRBV14,CASSLFKLGLREQYF,TGTGCCAGCAGCCTCTTTAAACTAGGGCTAAGAGAGCAGTACTTC
TRBD1,.,TRBJ1-3,18,TRBV9,CASSVGGGGTGDGNTIYF,TGTGCCAGCAGCGTAGGCGGTGGCGGGACAGGGGACGGAAACACCATATATTTT
TRBD1,once,TRBJ2-7,13,TRBV19,CASGQGKGYEQYF,TGTGCCAGTGGACAGGGGAAAGGGTACGAGCAGTACTTC
TRBD1,.,TRBJ1-1,16,TRBV28,CAIMRGTGFMNTEAFF,TGTGCCATCATGAGGGGGACAGGATTCATGAACACTGAAGCTTTCTTT
.,.,TRBJ1-1,12,TRBV14,CASSLGSAEAFF,TGTGCCAGCAGCCTGGGGAGCGCTGAAGCTTTCTTT
.,few,TRBJ2-7,17,TRBV5-1,CASSLWEQAMVSYEQYF,TGCGCCAGCAGCTTGTGGGAGCAAGCTATGGTCTCCTACGAGCAGTACTTC
.,.,TRBJ1-1,13,TRBV6-1,CASRLKMNTEAFF,TGTGCCAGCAGACTCAAAATGAACACTGAAGCTTTCTTT